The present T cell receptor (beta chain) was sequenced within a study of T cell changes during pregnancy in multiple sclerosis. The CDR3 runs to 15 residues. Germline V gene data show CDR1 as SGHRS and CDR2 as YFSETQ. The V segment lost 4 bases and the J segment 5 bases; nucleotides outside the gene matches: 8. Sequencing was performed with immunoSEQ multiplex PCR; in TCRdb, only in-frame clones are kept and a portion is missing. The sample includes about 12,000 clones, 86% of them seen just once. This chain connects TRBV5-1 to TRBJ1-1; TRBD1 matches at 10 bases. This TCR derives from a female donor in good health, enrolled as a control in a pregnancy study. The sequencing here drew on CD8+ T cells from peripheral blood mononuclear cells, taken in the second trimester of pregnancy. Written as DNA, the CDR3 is TGCGCCAGCAGCCCTCCGGGACAGGGGTCGACTGAAGCTTTCTTT. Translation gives CASSPPGQGSTEAFF.